The TCR beta chain described here comes from a study of T-cell memory formation after mild COVID-19. Notes on the study in general: In pre-infection memory, a portion of responding clones appeared, which suggested that cross-reactive memory joined.

Using constant-segment primers, 5'RACE produced TCR alpha and TCR beta cDNA libraries carrying sample barcodes and UMIs. MiXCR was run by TCRdb on the 5' RACE reads, yielding one entry per CDR3 protein. The sample carries hundreds of thousands of distinct CDR3 sequences, around 15% recorded once. This clonotype appeared a few times. Its antigen is currently unknown. The CDR3 spans 17 residues. Trimming took off 0 bases at V and 5 bases at J, with 19 bases between the two ends. CDR1 and CDR2 from the germline V gene are SEHNR and FQNEAQ (reference sequence). Sequencing used PBMCs or a T cell subset sorted from them (not recorded which). The gene calls are TRBV7-9 and TRBJ2-5; D might be TRBD1 (5 bases). The TCR sequence derives from an adult woman who had mild COVID-19 (a few samples of this study predate the infection). Cell type and time point are not known. CDR3 coding DNA: TGTGCCAGCAGCTTAGCAGGCAGGGAAGTGCTAAGGGAGACCCAGTACTTC. This translates into CASSLAGREVLRETQYF.